These T cell receptor beta chains were read from a single sample in a study of shared clonotypes between healthy human individuals. Clones were sequenced by immunoSEQ multiplex PCR, and TCRdb holds only the in-frame ones, with some missing. Here the sample spans around 2.3 million clones, under 97% being singletons. The sample was naive CD4+ T cells sorted from blood. All receptors come from a man younger than 35 in good health. The CDR3 runs from the conserved cysteine through the conserved F or W.

J: TRBJ2-4
length: 13
V: TRBV13
CDR3: CASSDPGQAIQYF

J: TRBJ2-3
length: 12
V: TRBV10-3
CDR3: CAISGGPDTQYF

J: TRBJ2-3
length: 14
V: TRBV2
CDR3: CASSEKPTTDTQYF

J: TRBJ1-1
length: 15
V: TRBV18
CDR3: CASSPRQGAPTEAFF

J: TRBJ2-7
length: 14
V: TRBV5-1
CDR3: CASSSEPGVYEQYF

J: TRBJ1-2
length: 15
V: TRBV15
CDR3: CATSRDIGQGNGYTF

J: TRBJ1-5
length: 13
V: TRBV11-2
CDR3: CASSLDPGLQQHF

J: TRBJ2-3
length: 14
V: TRBV5-1
CDR3: CASSSGQTTDTQYF

J: TRBJ1-5
length: 15
V: TRBV18
CDR3: CASSPSVGDNQPQHF

J: TRBJ2-3
length: 13
V: TRBV5-1
CDR3: CASGLAGEDTQYF

J: TRBJ1-3
length: 14
V: TRBV5-1
CDR3: CASSPNLSGNTIYF

J: TRBJ2-7
length: 15
V: TRBV19
CDR3: CASSIAQGWAYEQYF

J: TRBJ2-6
length: 18
V: TRBV5-1
CDR3: CASSLGRDSYSGANVLTF

J: TRBJ2-3
length: 17
V: TRBV9
CDR3: CASSPDGGGGAPDTQYF

J: TRBJ2-1
length: 10
V: TRBV20-1
CDR3: CSASGDEQFF

J: TRBJ2-5
length: 16
V: TRBV2
CDR3: CASSRKRDSRQETQYF

J: TRBJ2-7
length: 18
V: TRBV2
CDR3: CASSLTGLANLLTDEQYF

J: TRBJ2-1
length: 12
V: TRBV29-1
CDR3: CSVEEPPNEQFF

J: TRBJ2-2
length: 16
V: TRBV7-6
CDR3: CASSPGLAVNTGELFF

J: TRBJ2-2
length: 18
V: TRBV13
CDR3: CASSLWSRQDANTGELFF

J: TRBJ1-1
length: 14
V: TRBV2
CDR3: CANPSRGRDTEAFF

J: TRBJ2-7
length: 19
V: TRBV6-4
CDR3: CASSVVSGAAPIITYEQYF

J: TRBJ1-5
length: 14
V: TRBV10-3
CDR3: CAIASGHPLLPQHF

J: TRBJ2-1
length: 14
V: TRBV27
CDR3: CASSLAGGLREQFF

J: TRBJ2-2
length: 14
V: TRBV2
CDR3: CATGTSGRTGELFF

J: TRBJ2-5
length: 14
V: TRBV29-1
CDR3: CSVVGPGNQETQYF

J: TRBJ2-5
length: 10
V: TRBV6-1
CDR3: CASTEETQYF

J: TRBJ1-1
length: 14
V: TRBV6-5
CDR3: CASSPRGEGAEAFF

J: TRBJ2-7
length: 15
V: TRBV9
CDR3: CASSVGTGGAYEQYF

J: TRBJ1-2
length: 16
V: TRBV5-1
CDR3: CASSGDRGRGSNGYTF

J: TRBJ2-6
length: 15
V: TRBV9
CDR3: CASSVGVAGANVLTF

J: TRBJ2-7
length: 14
V: TRBV19
CDR3: CASSTGKGTYEQYF

J: TRBJ1-1
length: 11
V: TRBV20-1
CDR3: CSARGNTEAFF

J: TRBJ2-1
length: 17
V: TRBV5-1
CDR3: CASSLGPRRGPSNEQFF

J: TRBJ2-5
length: 13
V: TRBV5-1
CDR3: CASSWQGQETQYF

J: TRBJ1-4
length: 15
V: TRBV5-1
CDR3: CASSRPGGKDEKLFF

J: TRBJ1-5
length: 14
V: TRBV2
CDR3: CASSVRGGNQPQHF

J: TRBJ2-2
length: 14
V: TRBV11-3
CDR3: CASSLDRATGELFF

J: TRBJ1-5
length: 14
V: TRBV4-1
CDR3: CASSQDSSNQPQHF

J: TRBJ2-5
length: 12
V: TRBV6-5
CDR3: CASSWDRETQYF

J: TRBJ2-1
length: 15
V: TRBV5-1
CDR3: CASSLAGTEVAEQFF

J: TRBJ2-5
length: 14
V: TRBV27
CDR3: CASSLGGGAKTQYF